These T cell receptor beta chains were read from a single sample in a study of CD8 T cells in Susac syndrome. TCRdb fed the immunoSEQ multiplex PCR reads into MiXCR, producing one record per CDR3 protein. This sample yields 330,000 or so distinct CDR3 sequences, of which 85% are seen a single time; 0.2% to 0.25% belongs to the top ten. The specimen was CD8+ T cells from PBMCs. All receptors derive from a human donor with multiple sclerosis. CDR3s include the opening cysteine and the closing phenylalanine or tryptophan. D genes are given only for firm matches. Clone size, where shown, is once, few, many, or a class for clones that have expanded.

>NA|TRBJ1-5|NA|TRBV19
TGTGCCAGTAGTATAGGCGGGAATCAGCCCCAGCATTTT
CASSIGGNQPQHF
>NA|TRBJ2-2|NA|TRBV2
TGTGCCAGCAGTCCCGCTCTGACCGGGGAGCTGTTTTTT
CASSPALTGELFF
>NA|TRBJ2-7|NA|TRBV27
TGTGCCAGCAGTCCCATGGCGGGAACGGCCTACGAGCAGTACTTC
CASSPMAGTAYEQYF
>NA|TRBJ2-7|TRBD2|TRBV6-2/TRBV6-3
TGTGCCAGCAGTTACCCGGGACTAGCGGGGCCTGAGCAGTACTTC
CASSYPGLAGPEQYF
>few|TRBJ2-5|TRBD2|TRBV28
TGTGCCAGCAGCACATGGACTAGCGGGATACAAGAGACCCAGTACTTC
CASSTWTSGIQETQYF
>NA|TRBJ2-7|TRBD1|TRBV7-2
TGTGCCAGCAGCTTAGAAGGCCGACAGGGGTACCACGAGCAGTACTTC
CASSLEGRQGYHEQYF
>once|TRBJ1-2|NA|TRBV3-1
TGTGCCAGCAGCCAAGATTGGCAGGGTTTTCCCTATGGCTACACCTTC
CASSQDWQGFPYGYTF
>NA|TRBJ2-5|NA|TRBV4-3
TGCGCCAGCAGCCAAGACCCGGGGATACGAGAGACCCAGTACTTC
CASSQDPGIRETQYF
>NA|TRBJ2-1|TRBD1|TRBV4-3
TGCGCCAGCAGCCAAGATCGTGGGACAGGACGCTACAATGAGCAGTTCTTC
CASSQDRGTGRYNEQFF
>NA|TRBJ2-1|NA|TRBV4-3
TGCGCCAGCAGCCAAGATGGCGGAGCGTCCTACAATGAGCAGTTCTTC
CASSQDGGASYNEQFF
>NA|TRBJ2-1|TRBD2|TRBV20-1
TGCAGTGCTAGAGATAAACCTATAGCGGGAATCCCTAGTACCTACAATGAGCAGTTCTTC
CSARDKPIAGIPSTYNEQFF
>NA|TRBJ1-5|NA|TRBV18
TGTGCCAGCTCATTAGGGGTTGAGCCCCAGCATTTT
CASSLGVEPQHF
>NA|TRBJ2-1|TRBD2|TRBV20-1
TGCAGTGCTAGATCCTGGACTAGCGGGATAAATGAGCAGTTCTTC
CSARSWTSGINEQFF
>NA|TRBJ2-7|TRBD2|TRBV27
TGTGCCAGCAGTCCGCAGACTAGCGGGAACTACGAGCAGTACTTC
CASSPQTSGNYEQYF
>NA|TRBJ1-6|NA|TRBV4-3
TGCGCCAGCAGCCAAGATTCCATTCCAGGGTCGTATTCACCCCTCCACTTT
CASSQDSIPGSYSPLHF
>once|TRBJ2-1|NA|TRBV10-2
TGCGCCAGCAGCGGCAGGCCCTACAATGAGCAGTTCTTC
CASSGRPYNEQFF
>NA|TRBJ2-7|NA|TRBV20-1
TGCAGTGCTAGAGTAGAGGCAGGATACTCCTACGAGCAGTACTTC
CSARVEAGYSYEQYF
>NA|TRBJ2-1|TRBD1|TRBV6-5
TGTGCCAGCAGTCTCCTAGGGGGCTCGGCTGAGCAGTTCTTC
CASSLLGGSAEQFF
>NA|TRBJ2-5|NA|TRBV7-9
TGTGCCAGCAGCTCCTGGGGACACAGAATACTCCAAGAGACCCAGTACTTC
CASSSWGHRILQETQYF
>once|TRBJ2-3|NA|TRBV27
TGTGCCAGCAGTTCACTGTGGGACCCCTCGAGCACAGATACGCAGTATTTT
CASSSLWDPSSTDTQYF
>few|TRBJ2-7|TRBD2|TRBV11-2
TGTGCCAGCAGCCCCCAGTTCGGCGACCCGACGGGGGGCTCCTACGAGCAGTACTTC
CASSPQFGDPTGGSYEQYF
>NA|TRBJ2-2|NA|TRBV4-3
TGCGCCAGCAGCCAAGATTCCTGGTACACCGGGGAGCTGTTTTTT
CASSQDSWYTGELFF
>NA|TRBJ2-2|NA|TRBV29-1
TGCAGCGTTTTACTACAGGAAAGGGATCTCGGGGAGCTGTTTTTT
CSVLLQERDLGELFF
>once|TRBJ2-1|TRBD2|TRBV29-1
TGCAGCGTTGAACTAGCGGGAGTTGAGCAGTTCTTC
CSVELAGVEQFF
>few|TRBJ2-7|NA|TRBV20-1
TGCAGTGCCTCAGCAATCAGGGGCTTCGACTACGAGCAGTACTTC
CSASAIRGFDYEQYF
>NA|TRBJ2-3|TRBD2|TRBV5-4
TGTGCCAGCAGCCCGGCTAGCGGGAGAAATACAGATACGCAGTATTTT
CASSPASGRNTDTQYF
>few|TRBJ2-3|NA|TRBV7-9
TGCGCCAGCAGCTTGGCAGGGGGGAGCACAGATACGCAGTATTTT
CASSLAGGSTDTQYF